The present T cell receptor beta chain was sequenced within a study of blood T cell repertoires in COVID-19. Looking at the study overall: T cells, B-cell-depleted T cells, or PBMCs supplied cDNA or gDNA.

The assay was immunoSEQ multiplex PCR, and TCRdb's table has in-frame clones only and misses some. The table includes some 390,000 clones, 85% to 90% detected once. The CDR3 has 16 residues. The V gene's germline CDR1 is MGHRA and CDR2 YSYEKL. V lost 1 base to trimming and J lost 4 bases; unmatched junction nucleotides: 4. The participants were between roughly 18 and 89 years old and came from some 23 US areas. The source is a man aged 30 to 39 who had recovered from COVID-19. Input material: PBMCs or T cells enriched from blood (not recorded which). The rearrangement uses TRBV4-1 and TRBJ2-1; 10 nucleotides align to TRBD2. The chain's CDR3 is CASSQVAGGIYNEQFF. For the CDR3, the DNA is TGCGCCAGCAGCCAAGTAGCGGGGGGAATATACAATGAGCAGTTCTTC.